This entry lists 32 T cell receptor beta chains sequenced from one sample in a study of shared clonotypes between healthy human individuals. Sequencing was performed with immunoSEQ multiplex PCR; in TCRdb, only in-frame clones are kept and a portion is missing. The repertoire holds about 510,000 clones, with 79% as singletons. The sample taken for sequencing was PBMCs. Source of these receptors: a woman aged 40 to 55 in good health. Some clones in this sample may be carry-over from other donors' samples.

The J gene is TRBJ2-7, the V gene TRBV21-1; the DNA was not compared with TRBD2, the D call given in the table. TRBV21-1 is marked as a pseudogene. This CDR3 is 21 amino acids long. The CDR3 DNA follows: TGTGCCAGCAGCAAAGCGCTTGATTCTCCCATGTTGGGACTAGCGGGAGGCGAGCAGTACTTC. It is translated as CASSKALDSPMLGLAGGEQYF.

A single count supports this clone. The chain links TRBV13 to TRBJ2-5; D is perhaps TRBD1 (7 bases). The germline gives CDR1 PRHDT, CDR2 FYEKMQ (reference sequence). The V gene lost 5 bases and the J gene lost 2 bases, with 12 bases spanning the gap. CDR3 size: 14 residues. The DNA for the CDR3 is TGTGCCAGCAGCCCCCAGGGGGGACAAGAGACCCAGTACTTC. As protein: CASSPQGGQETQYF.

This clone was counted a few times. The DNA of the CDR3 is TGTGCCAGCAGTGAAGACGTTCCGGGGCTCGAGCAGTACTTC. This translates into CASSEDVPGLEQYF. The chain has TRBV6-1 and TRBJ2-7, with D possibly called TRBD1 or TRBD2 (5 bases each). V lost 1 base and J 6 bases, leaving 13 bases between the germline ends. The CDR3 is made up of 14 amino acids. Per germline, CDR1 MNHNS and CDR2 SASEGT.

This clone showed up many times. The chain uses TRBV5-1 and TRBJ2-5; D gene uncertain. Germline-derived CDR1 and CDR2 are SGHRS and YFSETQ. The CDR3 is 15 amino acids. V shed 0 bases and J shed 2 bases, with 11 bases lying between them. The CDR3 spells CASSLDLQIQETQYF. The CDR3 DNA reads TGCGCCAGCAGCTTGGACCTCCAGATACAAGAGACCCAGTACTTC.

This clone was recorded a few times. The chain recombines TRBV7-6 with TRBJ1-2; tentative D call: TRBD1 (6 bases). The CDR3 totals 15 residues. Trimming removed 1 base from V and 8 bases from J, with 17 bases in between. Looked up from germline, CDR1 is SGHVS and CDR2 is FNYEAQ. In DNA, the CDR3 is TGTGCCAGCAGCTTAGGGGCAGGGGTGACGGAAGGCTACACCTTC. The encoded protein is CASSLGAGVTEGYTF.

This chain connects TRBV19 to TRBJ2-1, with TRBD2 identical over 10 bases. This CDR3 contains 16 residues. The germline gives CDR1 LNHDA, CDR2 SQIVND (reference sequence). Trimming removed 7 bases from V and 9 bases from J; junction bases left unmatched: 15. The CDR3 region has the DNA TGTGCCAGTACCGTCAGAGCGGGAGGGGCCCTAGTTGAGCAGTTCTTC. Encoded protein: CASTVRAGGALVEQFF. The complete variable domain, with remaining parts taken from reference TRBV19 and TRBJ2-1, reads DGGITQSPKYLFRKEGQNVTLSCEQNLNHDAMYWYRQDPGQGLRLIYYSQIVNDFQKGDIAEGYSVSREKKESFPLTVTSAQKNPTAFYLCASTVRAGGALVEQFFGPGTRLTVL.

The J gene is TRBJ2-7, the V gene TRBV5-1, with 7 nucleotides matching TRBD2. V was pared by 1 base and J by 5 bases, with 3 bases of the junction left unmatched. Germline V gene data show CDR1 as SGHRS and CDR2 as YFSETQ. The CDR3 contains 13 residues. As DNA, the CDR3 is TGCGCCAGCAGCTTGCCTAGCGGTAACGAGCAGTACTTC. This codes for CASSLPSGNEQYF. The variable domain in full, with the rest retrieved from reference TRBV5-1 and TRBJ2-7, is KAGVTQTPRYLIKTRGQQVTLSCSPISGHRSVSWYQQTPGQGLQFLFEYFSETQRNKGNFPGRFSGRQFSNSRSEMNVSTLELGDSALYLCASSLPSGNEQYFGPGTRLTVT.

The CDR3 DNA sequence: TGCAGCGTTGGTCTTCCGGGACAGGGAGTTGGCTACACCTTC. Amino acids: CSVGLPGQGVGYTF. The genes are TRBV29-1 and TRBJ1-2, with TRBD1 identical over 9 bases. Germline V gene data show CDR1 as SQVTM and CDR2 as ANQGSEA. There are 14 residues in the CDR3. V was clipped by 4 bases and J by 7 bases; unmatched bases: 10. Filled out from reference TRBV29-1 and TRBJ1-2, the complete variable domain reads SAVISQKPSRDICQRGTSLTIQCQVDSQVTMMFWYRQQPGQSLTLIATANQGSEATYESGFVIDKFPISRPNLTFSTLTVSNMSPEDSSIYLCSVGLPGQGVGYTFGSGTRLTVV.

The chain is built from TRBV5-4 and TRBJ2-1, with TRBD2 matching 9 bases. J gave up 0 bases and V 2 bases, and 6 bases lay outside the gene matches. CDR1 is SGHNT, CDR2 YYREEE, per germline (reference sequence). The CDR3 sequence is 17 residues long. CDR3 DNA: TGTGCCAGCAGCTTATCTGGTAGCGGGAGCTCCTACAATGAGCAGTTCTTC. Translation gives CASSLSGSGSSYNEQFF.

J is TRBJ2-2 and V is TRBV5-5; the D gene is possibly TRBD2 (6 bases). This CDR3 is 16 amino acids long. Germline CDR1 SGHKS, CDR2 YYEKEE (reference sequence). Trimming removed 2 bases at V and 6 bases at J, with 17 bases between. CDR3 in DNA: TGTGCCAGCAGCTTAGGGGACGGAGGGTGGCCCGGGGAGCTGTTTTTT. This sequence encodes CASSLGDGGWPGELFF.

The chain links TRBV7-3 to TRBJ2-1; 10 bases are a match to TRBD2. CDR1 and CDR2 (germline): SGHTA, FQGTGA. The CDR3 contains 17 residues. The V gene end was trimmed by 6 bases and the J gene end by 3 bases; junction bases not matched to a gene: 11. The CDR3 DNA sequence: TGTGCCAGCAGGACCGGGACAGTAGCGGGAGGCTACAATGAGCAGTTCTTC. Protein sequence: CASRTGTVAGGYNEQFF.

The CDR3: CASSIAGRGSTDTQYF. CDR3 DNA sequence: TGTGCCAGTAGTATAGCGGGGCGGGGAAGCACAGATACGCAGTATTTT. V and J are TRBV19 and TRBJ2-3; D possibly corresponds to TRBD2 (6 bases). The CDR3 loop spans 16 amino acids. The germline V gene has CDR1 LNHDA and CDR2 SQIVND (reference sequence). Trimming took off 1 base at V and 0 bases at J, with 11 bases between the two ends.

The chain employs TRBV4-1 and TRBJ2-3, with TRBD1 as a possible D gene (5 bases). Germline lookup yields CDR1 MGHRA and CDR2 YSYEKL. The CDR3 contains 16 residues. The V end lost 0 bases, the J end lost 2 bases, and 12 bases lay between the germline ends. The CDR3 nucleotides read TGCGCCAGCAGCCAAGAAGGGGCCGGATTCACAGATACGCAGTATTTT. Its protein product is CASSQEGAGFTDTQYF.

V usage is TRBV19 and J usage is TRBJ2-2; D is unclear. Germline V gives CDR1 LNHDA, CDR2 SQIVND (reference sequence). There are 13 residues in the CDR3. V dropped 6 bases and J dropped 5 bases, with 10 bases sitting between them. CDR3: CASRALGTGELFF. CDR3 coding DNA: TGTGCCAGTAGGGCCTTGGGAACCGGGGAGCTGTTTTTT.

The chain couples TRBV15 to TRBJ2-7; no clear D gene. Trimming took off 1 base at V and 0 bases at J, with 7 bases between the two ends. This CDR3 region has 14 residues. Germline values: CDR1 LNHNV, CDR2 YYDKDF (reference sequence). The CDR3 DNA sequence: TGTGCCACCAGCAGAGTTGGGTACTCCTACGAGCAGTACTTC. Translated, it gives CATSRVGYSYEQYF.

This clone has a single count. V and J are TRBV27 and TRBJ2-1, with 12 bases matching TRBD1. The CDR3 is 18 amino acids. Germline values: CDR1 MNHEY, CDR2 SMNVEV (reference sequence). The V segment lost 3 bases and the J segment 6 bases; nucleotides outside the gene matches: 12. This CDR3 reads CASSFPGTGGIRGNEQFF. CDR3 sequence (DNA): TGTGCCAGCAGTTTTCCCGGGACAGGGGGCATTAGGGGCAATGAGCAGTTCTTC.

The V gene is TRBV28, the J gene TRBJ2-5; unclear D gene. The J call may be in error: the DNA end matches TRBJ2-7 better. Germline V gene lookup returns CDR1 MDHEN and CDR2 SYDVKM. CDR3 length: 17 amino acids. For the CDR3, the DNA is TGTGCCAGCAGACCCGCCGGACCCCCCTTAGGCTCCTACGAGCAGTACTTC. Protein product: CASRPAGPPLGSYEQYF.

The V gene is TRBV15, the J gene TRBJ1-5; D call uncertain. V lost 5 bases, J lost 7 bases, and 12 bases lay in between. The CDR3 has 13 residues. Germline V gene sequence: CDR1 LNHNV, CDR2 YYDKDF (reference sequence). CDR3 in DNA: TGTGCCACCAGCGCCTCGAAGTTCCAGCCCCAGCATTTT. The encoded protein is CATSASKFQPQHF. The entire variable domain, with the rest obtained from reference TRBV15 and TRBJ1-5, is as follows: DAMVIQNPRYQVTQFGKPVTLSCSQTLNHNVMYWYQQKSSQAPKLLFHYYDKDFNNEADTPDNFQSRRPNTSFCFLDIRSPGLGDTAMYLCATSASKFQPQHFGDGTRLSIL.

This rearrangement joins TRBV4-3 to TRBJ2-1, with D maybe TRBD1 (5 bases). V was cut by 1 base and J by 6 bases, with 13 bases left in between. The CDR3 is 15 amino acids. Germline V gene sequence: CDR1 LGHNA, CDR2 YSLEER. The CDR3 DNA is TGCGCCAGCAGCCAAGTAGCCCAGGGTCTCAATGAGCAGTTCTTC. It encodes CASSQVAQGLNEQFF.

This chain links TRBV5-1 with TRBJ1-4; D not resolved. The CDR3 spans 14 residues. V was trimmed by 6 bases and J by 0 bases, leaving 9 bases between them. CDR1 is SGHRS and CDR2 is YFSETQ in the germline V gene. In DNA form, the CDR3 reads TGCGCCAGCATAGGGTCAGCAACTAATGAAAAACTGTTTTTT. It is translated as CASIGSATNEKLFF.

V is TRBV18 and J is TRBJ2-7; TRBD1 matches at 9 bases. Germline CDR1 and CDR2: KGHSH and LQKENI. The CDR3 runs to 15 residues. With V trimmed by 2 bases and J by 6 bases, 8 bases remained unmatched. CDR3 sequence: CASSPGTGKPFEQYF. CDR3 sequence (DNA): TGTGCCAGCTCACCAGGGACAGGGAAACCTTTCGAGCAGTACTTC.

The rearrangement joins TRBV21-1 to TRBJ2-1. TRBV21-1 constitutes a pseudogene. The CDR3 is 14 residues long. CDR3 region: CASSAQTENNEQFF. The CDR3 region has the DNA TGTGCCAGCAGCGCCCAGACCGAGAACAATGAGCAGTTCTTC.

The chain carries TRBV28 and TRBJ2-7, with TRBD1 matching 12 bases. In germline, CDR1 is MDHEN, CDR2 SYDVKM. V dropped 3 bases and J dropped 6; count of bases not matched to a gene: 6. The CDR3 runs 15 residues. The CDR3 region is CASSLGTGGKGEQYF. Here the CDR3 DNA reads TGTGCCAGCAGTTTGGGGACAGGGGGCAAGGGCGAGCAGTACTTC.

The chain couples TRBV4-3 to TRBJ2-5; D is perhaps TRBD2 (7 bases). The CDR3 sequence is 16 residues long. The V end was cut by 4 bases, the J end by 0 bases, with 15 bases between. In germline, CDR1 is LGHNA, CDR2 YSLEER. The CDR3 here is CASSPRGGPYQETQYF. The CDR3 bases are TGCGCCAGCAGCCCGAGGGGGGGACCGTACCAAGAGACCCAGTACTTC.

The chain joins TRBV6-1 to TRBJ2-7, with 7 bases identical to TRBD1. Germline values: CDR1 MNHNS, CDR2 SASEGT. J was trimmed by 2 bases and V by 7 bases; bases with no gene match: 11. CDR3 length: 15 residues. CDR3 sequence: CASMNMHRGPYEQYF. The CDR3 DNA reads TGTGCCAGCATGAACATGCACAGGGGCCCCTACGAGCAGTACTTC.

This sequence joins TRBV4-1 and TRBJ1-2, with TRBD1 identical over 9 bases. In germline, CDR1 is MGHRA, CDR2 YSYEKL. V shed 2 bases and J 6 bases; nucleotides not matched to a gene: 7. This CDR3 is built from 15 residues. Here the CDR3 reads CASSQHRDREDGYTF. In DNA form, the CDR3 reads TGCGCCAGCAGCCAACATCGGGACAGGGAGGATGGCTACACCTTC.

In this sample, this clone turned up once. The genes are TRBV5-1 and TRBJ2-2; TRBD2 matches at 14 bases. V lost 2 bases, J lost 7 bases, and 22 bases stayed unmatched. The CDR3 loop spans 22 amino acids. The germline V gene encodes CDR1 SGHRS and CDR2 YFSETQ. As DNA, the CDR3 is TGCGCCAGCAGCTTTCGTCCCACAAGGATGGGGACTAGCGGGAGCGGAGGCGGGGAGCTGTTTTTT. It translates to CASSFRPTRMGTSGSGGGELFF. Complete variable domain (other parts from reference TRBV5-1 and TRBJ2-2): KAGVTQTPRYLIKTRGQQVTLSCSPISGHRSVSWYQQTPGQGLQFLFEYFSETQRNKGNFPGRFSGRQFSNSRSEMNVSTLELGDSALYLCASSFRPTRMGTSGSGGGELFFGEGSRLTVL.

This clone was detected only once. The chain recombines TRBV7-2 with TRBJ2-3, with D unresolved. Looked up from germline, CDR1 is SGHTA and CDR2 is FQGNSA. The CDR3 is 16 residues long. V lost 2 bases and J lost 0, with 12 bases in between. The CDR3 reads CASSLTRNPSTDTQYF. In DNA form, the CDR3 reads TGTGCCAGCAGCTTAACGCGGAATCCTAGCACAGATACGCAGTATTTT.

This chain connects TRBV9 to TRBJ2-3; 10 bases are a match to TRBD2. The CDR3 sequence is 16 residues long. In germline, CDR1 is SGDLS, CDR2 YYNGEE. V lost 0 bases to trimming and J lost 4 bases; unmatched junction nucleotides: 5. The CDR3: CASSVGASGSADTQYF. CDR3 bases: TGTGCCAGCAGCGTAGGGGCTAGCGGGAGTGCAGATACGCAGTATTTT.

The chain uses TRBV7-9 and TRBJ2-1; D might be TRBD2 (5 bases). Germline V CDR1 and CDR2: SEHNR, FQNEAQ (reference sequence). V dropped 1 base and J dropped 2 bases, with 9 bases sitting between them. The CDR3 loop spans 15 amino acids. CDR3 region: CASSLVPGTYNEQFF. CDR3 DNA sequence: TGTGCCAGCAGCTTAGTTCCGGGGACCTACAATGAGCAGTTCTTC.

This rearrangement joins TRBV7-2 to TRBJ1-2, with D perhaps TRBD1 (5 bases). Per the germline V gene, CDR1 is SGHTA and CDR2 is FQGNSA. The CDR3 consists of 15 residues. V was shortened by 4 bases and J by 5 bases, with 17 bases between the two germline ends. The CDR3 nucleotides are TGTGCCAGCAGCTGGGGCGTGCAGGGAGGGTATGGCTACACCTTC. Translation: CASSWGVQGGYGYTF.

The rearrangement links TRBV4-3 to TRBJ1-4, with unresolved D. The CDR3 sequence is 15 residues long. CDR1 and CDR2 (germline): LGHNA, YSLEER. The V end was cut by 0 bases, the J end by 2 bases, with 7 bases between. CDR3 region: CASSQEGQTNEKLFF. CDR3 DNA: TGCGCCAGCAGCCAAGAAGGCCAGACTAATGAAAAACTGTTTTTT.